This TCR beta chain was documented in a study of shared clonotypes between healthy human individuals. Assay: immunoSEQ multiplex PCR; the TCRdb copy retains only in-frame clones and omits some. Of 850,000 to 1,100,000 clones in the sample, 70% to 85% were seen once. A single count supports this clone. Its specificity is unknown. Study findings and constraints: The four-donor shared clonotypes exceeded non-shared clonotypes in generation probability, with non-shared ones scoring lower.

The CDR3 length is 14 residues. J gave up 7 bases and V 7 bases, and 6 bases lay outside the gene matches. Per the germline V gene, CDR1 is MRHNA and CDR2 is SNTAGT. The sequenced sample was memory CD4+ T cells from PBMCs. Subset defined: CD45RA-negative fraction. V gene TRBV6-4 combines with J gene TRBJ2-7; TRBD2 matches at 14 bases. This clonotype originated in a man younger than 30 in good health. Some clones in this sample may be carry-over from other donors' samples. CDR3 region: CASNGTSGGGEQYF. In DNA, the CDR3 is TGTGCCAGCAATGGGACTAGCGGGGGTGGGGAGCAGTACTTC.